This T cell receptor beta chain was sequenced for a study of T-cell reconstitution after alpha-beta-depleted transplantation in children. Overall study results and limits: Hyperexpanded clones declined; after one year, newly produced T cells mostly supplied diversity.

There are a few counts of this clonotype. The antigen is undetermined. The CDR3 is made up of 13 amino acids. Trimming took 3 bases from V and 3 from J, leaving 6 bases between them. Germline loops: CDR1 MNHEY, CDR2 SVGAGI. The library targeted TCRbeta and was prepared with unique molecular identifiers. TCRdb itself ran the PCR reads through MiXCR, one entry per CDR3 protein. The sample shows about 980,000 distinct CDR3 sequences, less than 30% of them seen only once. The rearrangement links TRBV6-5 to TRBJ1-3; D is ambiguous. The TCR sequence derives from a boy younger than two who had a stem cell transplant for SCID, so the T cells may come from the graft donor. The sample was PBMCs, mostly from graft donor cells, taken 360 days after TCRalphabeta/CD19-depleted stem cell transplant. The CDR3 nucleotides are TGTGCCAGCAGTTATGACGATGGAAACACCATATATTTT. Its protein product is CASSYDDGNTIYF.